What follows are 2 T cell receptor beta chains derived from one specimen sequenced in a study of T cell responses to AZD1222 COVID-19 vaccine. Measured with immunoSEQ multiplex PCR; TCRdb has only the in-frame clones, and not every one. The sample shows 170,000 or so clones, roughly nine tenths of them seen only once. This specimen was peripheral blood, taken on day 0 of AZD1222 vaccination. These TCRs come from an adult in good health.

The genes are TRBV28 and TRBJ1-2; TRBD1 aligns across 9 bases. J gave up 4 bases and V 6 bases, and 9 bases lay outside the gene matches. The CDR3 spans 15 residues. Per the germline V gene, CDR1 is MDHEN and CDR2 is SYDVKM. CDR3 DNA: TGTGCCAGCAGGGAAACCGGGACAGGGTCCTATGGCTACACCTTC. It encodes CASRETGTGSYGYTF.

J is TRBJ1-3 and V is TRBV27; possible D gene TRBD1, 5 bases. The CDR3 totals 14 residues. Trimming took off 6 bases at V and 0 bases at J, with 9 bases between the two ends. CDR1 and CDR2 from the germline V gene are MNHEY and SMNVEV (reference sequence). The chain's CDR3 is CASSRGSSGNTIYF. The CDR3 DNA follows: TGTGCCAGCAGCCGGGGGTCCTCTGGAAACACCATATATTTT.